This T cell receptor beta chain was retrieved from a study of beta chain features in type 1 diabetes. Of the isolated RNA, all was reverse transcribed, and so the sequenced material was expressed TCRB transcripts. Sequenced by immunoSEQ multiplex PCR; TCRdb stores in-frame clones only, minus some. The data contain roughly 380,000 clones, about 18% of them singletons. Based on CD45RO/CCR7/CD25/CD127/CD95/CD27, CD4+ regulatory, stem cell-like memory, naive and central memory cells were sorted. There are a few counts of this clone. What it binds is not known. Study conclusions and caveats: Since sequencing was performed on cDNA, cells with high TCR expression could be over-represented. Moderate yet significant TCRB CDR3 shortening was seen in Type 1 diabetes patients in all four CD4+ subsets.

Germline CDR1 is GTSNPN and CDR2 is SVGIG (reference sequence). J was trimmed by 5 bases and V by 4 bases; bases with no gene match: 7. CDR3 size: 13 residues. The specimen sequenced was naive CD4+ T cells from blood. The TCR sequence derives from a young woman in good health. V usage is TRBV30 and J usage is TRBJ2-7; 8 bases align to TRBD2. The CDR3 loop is CAWKTGGGDEQYF. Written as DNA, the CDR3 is TGTGCCTGGAAAACGGGAGGGGGGGACGAGCAGTACTTC. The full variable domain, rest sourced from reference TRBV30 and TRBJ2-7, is SQTIHQWPATLVQPVGSPLSLECTVEGTSNPNLYWYRQAAGRGLQLLFYSVGIGQISSEVPQNLSASRPQDRQFILSSKKLLLSDSGFYLCAWKTGGGDEQYFGPGTRLTVT.